Here is one T cell receptor beta chain with its context. The entry originates in a study of cytomegalovirus exposure and HLA in healthy donors. Vbeta (60) and Jbeta (13) primers were used in the PCR. Sequencing was performed with immunoSEQ multiplex PCR; in TCRdb, only in-frame clones are kept and a portion is missing. Of around 130,000 clones in the sample, approximately 82% are singletons; the top ten hold around 3%. There are 13 residues in the CDR3. Per germline, CDR1 SGDLS and CDR2 YYNGEE. The ends were cut back, 0 bases at V and 6 bases at J, with 9 bases in the middle. This TCR was sampled from a woman younger than 30 in good health and CMV-seropositive. The chain carries TRBV9 and TRBJ1-1; D gene uncertain. The sequenced sample consisted of PBMCs. The CDR3 nucleotides read TGTGCCAGCAGCGTAGCCCTGTCCGCTGAAGCTTTCTTT. It specifies CASSVALSAEAFF.